The 12 T cell receptor beta chains below all came from one sample that was sequenced in a study of cytomegalovirus exposure and HLA in healthy donors. PCR employed 60 Vbeta and 13 Jbeta primers. The protocol was immunoSEQ multiplex PCR, while the TCRdb copy is restricted to in-frame clones and leaves out a portion. The data hold about 63,000 clones, with 85% to 90% observed a single time. The sample consisted of PBMCs. The receptors originated from a young woman in good health and CMV-seropositive.

The V and J genes are TRBV9 and TRBJ2-1; D gene unclear. Germline V lookup: CDR1 SGDLS, CDR2 YYNGEE. V lost 5 bases to trimming and J lost 0 bases, with 9 bases between them. The CDR3 is 14 residues long. The CDR3, as DNA: TGTGCCAGCAGAAAACTAAGCTCCTACAATGAGCAGTTCTTC. Its protein is CASRKLSSYNEQFF. The full variable domain, in which reference TRBV9 and TRBJ2-1 provide the parts outside the CDR3, is DSGVTQTPKHLITATGQRVTLRCSPRSGDLSVYWYQQSLDQGLQFLIQYYNGEERAKGNILERFSAQQFPDLHSELNLSSLELGDSALYFCASRKLSSYNEQFFGPGTRLTVL.

This chain connects TRBV6-4 to TRBJ2-1; no definite D call. The V end lost 0 bases, the J end lost 4 bases, and 10 bases lay between the germline ends. This CDR3 spans 15 amino acids. CDR1 and CDR2 (germline): MRHNA, SNTAGT. The CDR3 nucleotides are TGTGCCAGCAGTGACTCGCCAGCGATGTACAATGAGCAGTTCTTC. It yields the protein CASSDSPAMYNEQFF.

J is TRBJ2-7 and V is TRBV12-5; 8 bases match TRBD2. V lost 3 bases to trimming and J lost 2 bases; unmatched junction nucleotides: 15. This CDR3 has 18 residues. Per germline, CDR1 LGHNT and CDR2 FRNRAP. DNA for the CDR3: TGTGCTAGTGGTTTTTTAGCGGGGCCGTTGCGCCGGGCCTACGAGCAGTACTTC. Protein sequence: CASGFLAGPLRRAYEQYF.

V gene TRBV5-5 combines with J gene TRBJ1-4; D remains unclear. Germline-derived CDR1 and CDR2 are SGHKS and YYEKEE (reference sequence). The V end was cut by 0 bases, the J end by 0 bases, with 6 bases between. This CDR3 contains 15 residues. The CDR3 bases are TGTGCCAGCAGCTTGGGCAGGACAACTAATGAAAAACTGTTTTTT. Its protein is CASSLGRTTNEKLFF.

The gene calls are TRBV7-9 and TRBJ2-2; no clear D. The V end lost 6 bases, the J end lost 1 base, and 9 bases lay between the germline ends. Per the germline V gene, CDR1 is SEHNR and CDR2 is FQNEAQ (reference sequence). CDR3 size: 14 residues. Here the CDR3 reads CASRIRWNTGELFF. CDR3 bases: TGTGCCAGCAGAATTCGGTGGAACACCGGGGAGCTGTTTTTT.

V is TRBV19 and J is TRBJ1-5; 8 nucleotides match TRBD1. Germline loops: CDR1 LNHDA, CDR2 SQIVND (reference sequence). The CDR3 has 15 amino acids. V shed 5 bases, J shed 2 bases, and the junction held 5 bases outside the gene matches. The CDR3 region has the DNA TGTGCCAGTAGTCCGGGACAGGTCCGCAATCAGCCCCAGCATTTT. This translates into CASSPGQVRNQPQHF. Combining the CDR3 with reference TRBV19 and TRBJ1-5 gives the whole variable domain DGGITQSPKYLFRKEGQNVTLSCEQNLNHDAMYWYRQDPGQGLRLIYYSQIVNDFQKGDIAEGYSVSREKKESFPLTVTSAQKNPTAFYLCASSPGQVRNQPQHFGDGTRLSIL.

This clone has a handful of counts. The CDR3 reads CASSLHGEYGYTF. The CDR3 coding sequence is TGCGCCAGCAGCTTACACGGGGAATATGGCTACACCTTC. V and J are TRBV5-1 and TRBJ1-2; D ambiguous. Germline CDR1 and CDR2: SGHRS and YFSETQ. The CDR3 consists of 13 residues. V lost 2 bases to trimming and J lost 5 bases, with 10 bases between them.

The chain recombines TRBV29-1 with TRBJ2-1; no definite D call. The germline CDR1 and CDR2 sequences are SQVTM and ANQGSEA. This CDR3 is 15 amino acids long. The germline V and J ends were trimmed by 0 bases and 0 bases, with 9 bases remaining between them. The CDR3 coding sequence is TGCAGCGTTGAAGAAGACACACACTCCTACAATGAGCAGTTCTTC. It translates to CSVEEDTHSYNEQFF.

The chain combines TRBV19 with TRBJ1-5, with TRBD1 identical over 9 bases. Trimming took 9 bases from V and 2 from J; bases not matched to a gene: 11. The CDR3 is made up of 16 amino acids. CDR1 LNHDA and CDR2 SQIVND come from the germline V gene (reference sequence). The CDR3 reads CASSGQGLIGNQPQHF. In DNA, the CDR3 is TGTGCCAGCTCCGGACAGGGGCTAATTGGCAATCAGCCCCAGCATTTT.

V usage is TRBV2 and J usage is TRBJ2-2; TRBD2 matches 9 bases. After removal of 8 bases from V and 4 bases from J, the junction contained 11 bases not matched to a gene. The germline V gene encodes CDR1 SNHLY and CDR2 FYNNEI. The CDR3 runs to 16 residues. The CDR3 region is CASCRAGGTATGELFF. As DNA, the CDR3 is TGTGCCAGCTGCCGAGCGGGAGGTACCGCCACCGGGGAGCTGTTTTTT.

V is TRBV30 and J is TRBJ1-4, with unresolved D. Trimming cost V 4 bases and J 0 bases, with 3 bases left between them. This CDR3 has 12 amino acids. Germline V lookup: CDR1 GTSNPN, CDR2 SVGIG (reference sequence). This CDR3 is CAWTATNEKLFF. The CDR3 bases are TGTGCCTGGACAGCAACTAATGAAAAACTGTTTTTT.

This clone showed up just once. The chain recombines TRBV9 with TRBJ2-2, with 9 positions matching TRBD2. J lost 0 bases, V lost 2 bases, and 2 bases had no gene match. This CDR3 comprises 16 residues. From germline, CDR1 is SGDLS and CDR2 YYNGEE. CDR3 in amino acids: CASSVSGGANTGELFF. CDR3 sequence (DNA): TGTGCCAGCAGCGTTAGCGGGGGCGCGAACACCGGGGAGCTGTTTTTT.